This T cell receptor (beta chain) is drawn from a study of identical twins. CDR3 length: 16 residues. Trimming stripped 7 bases from V and 1 base from J, with 19 bases between. The germline gives CDR1 SGHRS, CDR2 YFSETQ. General observations from the study: Conclusions rested on cross-sectional statistics rather than following the same donors.

Via MiXCR, TCRdb re-called the 5' RACE reads, giving one row per CDR3 protein. Of around 650,000 distinct CDR3 sequences listed, about 7.6% are singletons. Of note for this clonotype: Its antigen is not known.

These data also featured in a second study, about yellow fever vaccine responses in identical twins.

The source of this sequence is a woman under 30 in good health. The chain uses TRBV5-1 and TRBJ2-3; D unclear. The sequencing sample was made of PBMCs. Here the CDR3 DNA reads TGCGCCAGCGGTCTTCAAATATCGACGGGCACAGATACGCAGTATTTT. It is translated as CASGLQISTGTDTQYF.